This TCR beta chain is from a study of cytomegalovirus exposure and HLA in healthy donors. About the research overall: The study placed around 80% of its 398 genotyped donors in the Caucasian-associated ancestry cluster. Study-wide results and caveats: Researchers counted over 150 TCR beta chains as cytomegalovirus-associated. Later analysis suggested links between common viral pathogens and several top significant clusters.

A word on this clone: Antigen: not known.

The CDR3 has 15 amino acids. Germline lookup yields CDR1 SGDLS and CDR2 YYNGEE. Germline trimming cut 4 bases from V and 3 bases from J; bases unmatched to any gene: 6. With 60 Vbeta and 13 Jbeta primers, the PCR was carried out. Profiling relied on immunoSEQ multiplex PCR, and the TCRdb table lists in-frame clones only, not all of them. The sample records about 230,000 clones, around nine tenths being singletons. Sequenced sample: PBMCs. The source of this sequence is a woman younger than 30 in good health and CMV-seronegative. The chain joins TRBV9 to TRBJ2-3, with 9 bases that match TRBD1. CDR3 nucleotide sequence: TGTGCCAGCAGCTTTACAGGGGGCCCAACAGATACGCAGTATTTT. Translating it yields CASSFTGGPTDTQYF.